A single sample gave rise to the 16 T cell receptor beta chains below, sequenced in a study of blood T cell repertoires in COVID-19. Clones were sequenced by immunoSEQ multiplex PCR, and TCRdb holds only the in-frame ones, with some missing. The sample has some 120,000 clones, under 85% seen once. Input material: peripheral blood. The receptors were gathered from a woman aged 55-69 years with acute or convalescent COVID-19.

The chain joins TRBV5-1 to TRBJ2-5, with D possibly being TRBD1 (7 bases). The germline gives CDR1 SGHRS, CDR2 YFSETQ. The CDR3 has 14 amino acids. V was trimmed by 1 base and J by 1 base, leaving 8 bases between them. CDR3 residues: CASSLQGGQETQYF. In nucleotides, the CDR3 is TGCGCCAGCAGCTTGCAGGGGGGCCAAGAGACCCAGTACTTC.

The chain is built from TRBV18 and TRBJ1-2; TRBD1 aligns across 9 bases. The V and J ends lost 6 bases and 2 bases, in that order; junction bases with no gene match: 4. The CDR3 spans 14 residues. The germline V gene has CDR1 KGHSH and CDR2 LQKENI. CDR3 nucleotides: TGTGCCAGCTCTCCGGACAGGGGAAACTATGGCTACACCTTC. Its protein product is CASSPDRGNYGYTF.

J is TRBJ1-2 and V is TRBV6-2 or TRBV6-3; D gene unclear. The CDR3 is 14 residues long. The V and J ends lost 2 bases and 4 bases respectively, with 11 bases between them. CDR1 and CDR2 from the germline V gene are MNHEY and SVGEGT. DNA of the CDR3: TGTGCCAGCAGTTACGAGGGAACTAGCTATGGCTACACCTTC. This translates into CASSYEGTSYGYTF.

The V gene is TRBV15, the J gene TRBJ2-3; TRBD1 matches at 11 bases. The V and J ends lost 2 bases and 2 bases, in that order; junction bases with no gene match: 9. In germline, CDR1 is LNHNV, CDR2 YYDKDF (reference sequence). The CDR3 has 18 residues. CDR3 residues: CATSRYPGQGEPTDTQYF. As DNA, the CDR3 is TGTGCCACCAGCAGATACCCGGGACAGGGGGAACCCACAGATACGCAGTATTTT.

The CDR3 reads CASRPFGLYSNQPQHF. CDR3 nucleotides: TGTGCCAGCAGGCCGTTTGGCCTTTATAGCAATCAGCCCCAGCATTTT. The gene calls are TRBV27 and TRBJ1-5, with D unresolved. This CDR3 is built from 16 residues. CDR1 is MNHEY, CDR2 SMNVEV, per germline (reference sequence). V shed 6 bases and J shed 0 bases, with 15 bases lying between them.

The V gene is TRBV11-2, the J gene TRBJ1-1; a weak D match, TRBD1 (5 bases). The germline V gene has CDR1 SGHAT and CDR2 FQNNGV. V was shortened by 5 bases and J by 11 bases, with 15 bases between the two germline ends. The CDR3 runs to 12 residues. In DNA, the CDR3 is TGTGCCAGCAGCATAGTACAGGCTTGGGCTTTCTTT. Encoded protein: CASSIVQAWAFF.

The chain has TRBV19 and TRBJ1-1; unclear D gene. This CDR3 region has 13 residues. The V gene lost 6 bases and the J gene lost 0 bases, with 8 bases spanning the gap. Germline CDR1 LNHDA, CDR2 SQIVND (reference sequence). CDR3 nucleotide sequence: TGTGCCAGTAGAACAGCCATGAACACTGAAGCTTTCTTT. Its translation: CASRTAMNTEAFF.

The V call is TRBV5-1, the J call TRBJ1-3, with 7 bases lining up with TRBD1. Germline lookup yields CDR1 SGHRS and CDR2 YFSETQ. CDR3 length: 16 residues. Trimming took 4 bases from V and 0 from J; bases not matched to a gene: 7. CDR3 amino acids: CASSHDRVSSGNTIYF. CDR3 bases: TGCGCCAGCAGCCATGACAGGGTTAGCTCTGGAAACACCATATATTTT.

The rearrangement links TRBV9 to TRBJ2-1; 10 bases map to TRBD1. Losses at the gene ends were 0 bases for V and 6 bases for J; bases not matched to a gene: 0. The CDR3 has 14 residues. Germline CDR1 reads SGDLS; CDR2 reads YYNGEE. CDR3 sequence reads: CASSVGTGGNEQFF. The CDR3 bases are TGTGCCAGCAGCGTAGGGACAGGGGGCAATGAGCAGTTCTTC.

The chain couples TRBV27 to TRBJ2-6, with D possibly being TRBD1 (6 bases). Germline V gene data show CDR1 as MNHEY and CDR2 as SMNVEV (reference sequence). The V and J ends lost 7 bases and 1 base respectively, with 17 bases between them. The length of the CDR3 is 17 residues. CDR3 sequence: CASTSGQLSSGANVLTF. Here the CDR3 DNA reads TGTGCCAGCACCTCCGGACAGCTATCATCTGGGGCCAACGTCCTGACTTTC.

This clone was observed a single time. V is TRBV6-5 and J is TRBJ1-2, with a possible D match to TRBD1 (5 bases). The CDR3 covers 13 residues. Trimming took 8 bases from V and 6 from J, leaving 16 bases between them. CDR1 and CDR2 (germline): MNHEY, SVGAGI. CDR3 sequence reads: CASFRVSVDGYTF. The CDR3 DNA reads as TGTGCCAGCTTCAGGGTTTCGGTGGATGGCTACACCTTC.

The chain has TRBV5-1 and TRBJ2-2; 7 bases fit TRBD2. The germline V gene encodes CDR1 SGHRS and CDR2 YFSETQ. This CDR3 region has 15 residues. Trimming at V came to 0 bases and at J to 2 bases, leaving 1 base not matched to a gene. The DNA of the CDR3 is TGCGCCAGCAGCTTGGCAGCGGGAAACACCGGGGAGCTGTTTTTT. As protein: CASSLAAGNTGELFF. The entire variable domain, with the rest obtained from reference TRBV5-1 and TRBJ2-2, is as follows: KAGVTQTPRYLIKTRGQQVTLSCSPISGHRSVSWYQQTPGQGLQFLFEYFSETQRNKGNFPGRFSGRQFSNSRSEMNVSTLELGDSALYLCASSLAAGNTGELFFGEGSRLTVL.

This chain links TRBV29-1 with TRBJ1-1; 7 bases are shared with TRBD1. V lost 2 bases and J lost 0; bases outside the gene matches: 6. This CDR3 is built from 15 residues. CDR1 and CDR2 (germline): SQVTM, ANQGSEA. CDR3 DNA sequence: TGCAGCGTTGAACGACAGGGAAACATGAACACTGAAGCTTTCTTT. This gives the protein CSVERQGNMNTEAFF.

The chain links TRBV10-3 to TRBJ1-2; 12 nucleotides align to TRBD1. The CDR3 sequence is 14 residues long. V trimming: 5 bases; J trimming: 5 bases; junction bases outside the gene matches: 3. Germline V gives CDR1 ENHRY, CDR2 SYGVKD. In DNA, the CDR3 is TGTGCCATCAGTCCGGGACAGGGGGCTTATGGCTACACCTTC. This gives the protein CAISPGQGAYGYTF.

This clone was seen a few times. Other DNA sequences in the same sample also yield this CDR3. CDR3 DNA: TGTGCCAGCTCACCGAGAGCGAACACTGAAGCTTTCTTT. Protein: CASSPRANTEAFF. This sequence joins TRBV18 and TRBJ1-1; D unclear. CDR1 is KGHSH, CDR2 LQKENI, per germline. This CDR3 spans 13 amino acids. The V end was cut by 3 bases, the J end by 1 base, with 6 bases between.

This rearrangement joins TRBV4-1 to TRBJ2-1; a weak D match, TRBD1 (5 bases). Germline V gene sequence: CDR1 MGHRA, CDR2 YSYEKL. Trimming took off 5 bases at V and 5 bases at J, with 19 bases between the two ends. The length of the CDR3 is 16 residues. The CDR3 spells CASSKGSLGSHNEQFF. The CDR3, as DNA: TGCGCCAGCAGCAAGGGGTCCCTCGGATCCCACAATGAGCAGTTCTTC.